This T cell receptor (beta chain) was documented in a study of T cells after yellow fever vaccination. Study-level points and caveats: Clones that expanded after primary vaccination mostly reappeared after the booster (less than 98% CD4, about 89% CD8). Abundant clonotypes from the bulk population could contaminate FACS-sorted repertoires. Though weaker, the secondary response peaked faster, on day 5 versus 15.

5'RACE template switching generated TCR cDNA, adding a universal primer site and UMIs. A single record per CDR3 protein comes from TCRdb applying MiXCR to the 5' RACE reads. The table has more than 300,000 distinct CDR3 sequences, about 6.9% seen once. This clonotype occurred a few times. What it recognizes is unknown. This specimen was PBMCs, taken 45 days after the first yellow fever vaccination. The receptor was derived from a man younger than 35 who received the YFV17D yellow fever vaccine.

The CDR3 protein is CASLKPTENEQFF. As DNA, the CDR3 is TGTGCCAGTCTCAAGCCGACAGAGAATGAGCAGTTCTTC. The chain is built from TRBV19 and TRBJ2-1; D is perhaps TRBD1 (5 bases). CDR3 size: 13 residues. V shed 8 bases and J shed 7 bases, with 15 bases lying between them. Germline loops: CDR1 LNHDA, CDR2 SQIVND (reference sequence).